Below are 2 T cell receptor beta chains sequenced from a single sample in a study of a mutant IDH1 vaccine in newly diagnosed glioma. The data were produced by immunoSEQ multiplex PCR, yet TCRdb's version contains in-frame clones alone and is incomplete. The profile shows 32,000 or so clones, around 90% of them singletons. Indicated time point: week 5, during vaccination. Every vaccine dose comprised 300 ug of mutant IDH1 20-mer peptide plus topical imiquimod. These receptors are not linked to any known antigen. The sample in question was peripheral blood mononuclear cells (PBMCs), obtained from a glioma patient whose treatment included an IDH1 peptide vaccine. These receptors all stem from a woman aged 40 to 50 with glioma. Some clones in this sample may be carry-over from other donors' samples.

The chain uses TRBV5-1 and TRBJ1-5, with D possibly TRBD1 on 6 matching bases. This CDR3 has 15 amino acids. CDR1 is SGHRS and CDR2 is YFSETQ in the germline V gene. Between the trimmed V and J ends, which lost 2 bases and 6 bases, there was a span of 15 bases. The CDR3 region is CASSFQGGPSQPQHF. CDR3 sequence (DNA): TGCGCCAGCAGCTTTCAAGGGGGTCCTAGTCAGCCCCAGCATTTT.

The V and J genes are TRBV2 and TRBJ2-1; the D is unclear. V lost 3 bases and J lost 0, with 15 bases in between. The CDR3 spans 17 residues. Germline V gene sequence: CDR1 SNHLY, CDR2 FYNNEI. The CDR3 region is CASSDILWESSYNEQFF. CDR3 DNA sequence: TGTGCCAGCAGTGATATCCTCTGGGAAAGCTCCTACAATGAGCAGTTCTTC.